Described below is a single T cell receptor (beta chain) sequence and its context. The CDR3 contains 16 residues. V was shortened by 3 bases and J by 0 bases, with 12 bases between the two germline ends. Germline loops: CDR1 MDHEN, CDR2 SYDVKM. The data stem from a study of control samples from healthy donors and cancer patients. Sequencing used immunoSEQ multiplex PCR; TCRdb keeps in-frame clones, though not all of them. The sample shows about 49,000 clones, around 86% of them seen only once. The receptor was derived from a woman aged 50 to 60 with lung cancer. The sequencing input was PBMCs. The rearrangement links TRBV28 to TRBJ1-5, with no clear D. The CDR3 nucleotides are TGTGCCAGCAGTTTTGGTCAGAGTTATAGCAATCAGCCCCAGCATTTT. The encoded protein is CASSFGQSYSNQPQHF. Together with reference TRBV28 and TRBJ1-5, the CDR3 gives the full variable domain: DVKVTQSSRYLVKRTGEKVFLECVQDMDHENMFWYRQDPGLGLRLIYFSYDVKMKEKGDIPEGYSVSREKKERFSLILESASTNQTSMYLCASSFGQSYSNQPQHFGDGTRLSIL.